This T cell receptor beta chain is drawn from a study of cytotoxic CD8 clonotypes in ibrutinib-treated CLL. At the level of the study: Of a cohort that held 11 to 12 relapsed/refractory and around 15 treatment-naive patients, 17 to 18 were IGHV unmutated.

V shed 8 bases and J 7 bases; nucleotides not matched to a gene: 10. This CDR3 has 14 amino acids. Germline V lookup: CDR1 MNHEY, CDR2 SMNVEV (reference sequence). General observations from the study: Public clonotypes occurred uncommonly; on treatment, they contracted or remained stable. Progressing patients had sampling times that differed from those of sustained-remission patients.

The planned depth of sequencing spanned 1 in 200,000 to 1 in 1 million T cells. Generated by immunoSEQ multiplex PCR, the TCRdb table keeps only in-frame clones and is missing some. In the table there are tens of thousands of clones, roughly 80% of which are singletons. In the case of this clone: Antigen: not known.

This receptor was obtained from a human donor with chronic lymphocytic leukemia. This chain links TRBV27 with TRBJ2-1; 8 bases are shared with TRBD1. The material sequenced was PBMCs, taken after 24 months of ibrutinib treatment. The CDR3 nucleotides are TGTGCCAGCGGCAGGGGGCTCCCACCTAATGAGCAGTTCTTC. Amino acids: CASGRGLPPNEQFF.